These 13 T cell receptor beta chains came from one sample sequenced in a study of cytomegalovirus exposure and HLA in healthy donors. The assay was immunoSEQ multiplex PCR, and TCRdb's table has in-frame clones only and misses some. The sample holds 110,000 or so clones; 70% to 90% are singletons and the top ten take about 4.2%. The specimen sequenced was PBMCs. All receptors come from a man in his late teens or twenties in good health and CMV-seropositive.

The chain links TRBV5-6 to TRBJ1-1; maybe TRBD1 (6 bases). Germline V lookup: CDR1 SGHDT, CDR2 YYEEEE. Between the trimmed V and J ends, which lost 4 bases and 3 bases, there was a span of 25 bases. The CDR3 covers 18 residues. Here the CDR3 DNA reads TGTGCCAGCAGCCAGGAGCAGGGGCCGAGAAAGGGCGACACTGAAGCTTTCTTT. Encoded protein: CASSQEQGPRKGDTEAFF. Full variable domain (missing parts from reference TRBV5-6 and TRBJ1-1): DAGVTQSPTHLIKTRGQQVTLRCSPKSGHDTVSWYQQALGQGPQFIFQYYEEEERQRGNFPDRFSGHQFPNYSSELNVNALLLGDSALYLCASSQEQGPRKGDTEAFFGQGTRLTVV.

J is TRBJ1-2 and V is TRBV7-9, with D maybe TRBD1 (5 bases). CDR3 size: 17 residues. Trimming took 1 base from V and 0 from J, leaving 15 bases between them. Per germline, CDR1 SEHNR and CDR2 FQNEAQ (reference sequence). CDR3 bases: TGTGCCAGCAGCTTAGTGGGGGGGACGGACGCTAACTATGGCTACACCTTC. It codes for CASSLVGGTDANYGYTF.

This clone was seen a single time. The chain joins TRBV27 to TRBJ2-5; the match to TRBD2 covers 10 bases. Germline loops: CDR1 MNHEY, CDR2 SMNVEV (reference sequence). Losses at the gene ends were 6 bases for V and 7 bases for J; bases not matched to a gene: 11. The CDR3 extends over 15 amino acids. Written as DNA, the CDR3 is TGTGCCAGCAGCTCTAGCGGGGGCGCCCCGGGGACCCAGTACTTC. It encodes CASSSSGGAPGTQYF.

This clone was found once. The rearrangement uses TRBV6-5 and TRBJ1-2; D not resolved. Germline V gives CDR1 MNHEY, CDR2 SVGAGI. The CDR3 runs 14 residues. The V gene lost 0 bases and the J gene lost 3 bases, with 8 bases spanning the gap. CDR3 in DNA: TGTGCCAGCAGTTACTCATCCAGGTACTATGGCTACACCTTC. Protein: CASSYSSRYYGYTF.

Regarding this clone: The junction departs from the called germline gene at one end, perhaps through a read error. V is TRBV12-5 and J is TRBJ1-2; D is perhaps TRBD1 (6 bases). CDR1 is LGHNT and CDR2 is FRNRAP in the germline V gene. The CDR3 totals 11 residues. The CDR3 here is CASGTGQKGRF. DNA for the CDR3: TGTGCTAGTGGGACAGGCCAAAAGGGTCGGTTC.

The chain has TRBV5-8 and TRBJ2-2; the D gene is possibly TRBD1 (5 bases). The CDR3 is 15 amino acids. Trimming took 4 bases from V and 0 from J, leaving 10 bases between them. The germline CDR1 and CDR2 sequences are SGHTS and YDEGEE. The CDR3 spells CASSGDRSNTGELFF. Here the CDR3 DNA reads TGTGCCAGCAGCGGTGACAGATCGAACACCGGGGAGCTGTTTTTT.

The chain employs TRBV9 and TRBJ2-1, with 10 bases identical to TRBD2. CDR1 is SGDLS, CDR2 YYNGEE, per germline. CDR3 length: 16 amino acids. The junction had 13 bases not matched to a gene; V was cut back by 4 bases and J by 9 bases. CDR3 in amino acids: CASSPRGAGGQGEQFF. CDR3 nucleotide sequence: TGTGCCAGCAGCCCTAGAGGAGCGGGGGGGCAGGGTGAGCAGTTCTTC.

The rearrangement uses TRBV7-8 and TRBJ2-5; D uncertain. CDR1 is SGHVS and CDR2 is FQNEAQ in the germline V gene. Trimming stripped 3 bases from V and 3 bases from J, with 8 bases between. This CDR3 has 13 amino acids. CDR3 nucleotide sequence: TGTGCCAGCAGCTTGGGCCGAAAAGAGACCCAGTACTTC. Translated: CASSLGRKETQYF.

The chain has TRBV5-1 and TRBJ2-5; 10 bases are shared with TRBD1. V shed 4 bases, J shed 3 bases, and the junction held 6 bases outside the gene matches. Per germline, CDR1 SGHRS and CDR2 YFSETQ. The CDR3 extends over 15 amino acids. CDR3 in amino acids: CASSLTGTGEETQYF. Written as DNA, the CDR3 is TGCGCCAGCAGCCTGACCGGGACAGGGGAAGAGACCCAGTACTTC.

V is TRBV11-2 and J is TRBJ2-1; 8 nucleotides align to TRBD2. Germline CDR1 is SGHAT and CDR2 is FQNNGV. This CDR3 has 15 amino acids. V trimming: 5 bases; J trimming: 7 bases; junction bases outside the gene matches: 10. The CDR3 spells CASSPQRLAWNEQFF. CDR3 coding DNA: TGTGCCAGCAGCCCCCAGCGACTAGCGTGGAATGAGCAGTTCTTC.

The V gene is TRBV7-9, the J gene TRBJ2-3; 7 bases map to TRBD1. There are 12 residues in the CDR3. The V and J ends lost 4 bases and 12 bases, in that order; junction bases with no gene match: 7. The germline gives CDR1 SEHNR, CDR2 FQNEAQ (reference sequence). CDR3 residues: CASSYRGGLQYF. DNA for the CDR3: TGTGCCAGCAGCTACCGAGGGGGCCTCCAGTATTTT.

This chain links TRBV4-3 with TRBJ2-7, with 7 nucleotides matching TRBD1. The CDR3 has 14 amino acids. V lost 0 bases and J lost 4; bases outside the gene matches: 3. Germline loops: CDR1 LGHNA, CDR2 YSLEER. The CDR3 region is CASSQELTGYEQYF. CDR3 sequence (DNA): TGCGCCAGCAGCCAAGAGTTGACAGGGTACGAGCAGTACTTC.

The V gene is TRBV5-4, the J gene TRBJ2-7, with a weak D call TRBD1 (6 bases). V lost 2 bases, J lost 6 bases, and 15 bases lay in between. The CDR3 consists of 14 residues. CDR1 and CDR2 from the germline V gene are SGHNT and YYREEE (reference sequence). The CDR3 DNA reads as TGTGCCAGCAGCTTACAGGGACCCACTTTCGAGCAGTACTTC. It encodes CASSLQGPTFEQYF.